These 22 T cell receptor beta chains originate from one sample sequenced in a study of CD8 T cells in ankylosing spondylitis. Their antigens are not known. General study points: Blood from ankylosing spondylitis patients appeared to carry a characteristic roughly 8-variant TCR beta motif.

TCRdb itself ran the 5' RACE reads through MiXCR, one entry per CDR3 protein. The sample has 400,000 or so distinct CDR3 sequences; around 26% are singletons. Sequenced: blood, either unsorted or a sorted T cell fraction (not recorded which). These receptors were taken from a male donor with ankylosing spondylitis.

V and J are TRBV5-1 and TRBJ2-6; perhaps TRBD2 as D (6 bases). CDR3 length equals 15 residues. Germline CDR1 and CDR2: SGHRS and YFSETQ. The V end was cut by 3 bases, the J end by 4 bases, with 11 bases between. The CDR3 sequence: CASSWDSLGANVLTF. The CDR3 nucleotides are TGCGCCAGCAGCTGGGACTCCCTGGGGGCCAACGTCCTGACTTTC. Full variable domain (missing parts from reference TRBV5-1 and TRBJ2-6): KAGVTQTPRYLIKTRGQQVTLSCSPISGHRSVSWYQQTPGQGLQFLFEYFSETQRNKGNFPGRFSGRQFSNSRSEMNVSTLELGDSALYLCASSWDSLGANVLTFGAGSRLTVL.

This clonotype was observed a handful of times. The rearrangement uses TRBV20-1 and TRBJ2-1, with D unclear. The germline V gene has CDR1 DFQATT and CDR2 SNEGSKA (reference sequence). V lost 0 bases and J lost 13, with 10 bases in between. The CDR3 is made up of 11 amino acids. CDR3 region: CSARDRAGQFF. In nucleotides, the CDR3 is TGCAGTGCTAGAGATCGGGCTGGACAGTTCTTC.

The gene calls are TRBV11-3 and TRBJ2-1; D is perhaps TRBD1 (6 bases). This CDR3 is built from 14 residues. Germline assignment: CDR1 SGHNT and CDR2 YENEEA. V lost 1 base and J 7 bases, leaving 11 bases between the germline ends. The CDR3 sequence is CASSLVQGSNEQFF. CDR3 sequence (DNA): TGTGCCAGCAGCTTAGTACAGGGATCTAATGAGCAGTTCTTC.

This clonotype was seen a handful of times. V and J are TRBV15 and TRBJ2-2, with TRBD1 matching over 12 bases. Germline V CDR1 and CDR2: LNHNV, YYDKDF (reference sequence). The CDR3 has 18 residues. The trim removed 5 bases at V and 7 bases at J, leaving 14 bases unmatched. The CDR3 DNA reads TGTGCCACCAGCCCTCGCGGTGGGACAGGGGGCGTGTACGGGGAGCTGTTTTTT. It is translated as CATSPRGGTGGVYGELFF.

This clonotype was seen a few times. The V call is TRBV25-1, the J call TRBJ2-2; TRBD2 is a possible D gene (6 bases). The CDR3 consists of 17 residues. The ends were cut back, 1 base at V and 5 bases at J, with 17 bases in the middle. The V gene's germline CDR1 is MGHDK and CDR2 SYGVNS. The CDR3 sequence is CASSEWPSEGKTGELFF. The DNA for the CDR3 is TGTGCCAGCAGTGAATGGCCTAGCGAGGGGAAGACCGGGGAGCTGTTTTTT.

This clonotype was counted between two and nine times. The junction departs from the called germline gene at one end, perhaps through a read error. This sequence joins TRBV20-1 and TRBJ2-3; D is uncertain. Germline V gene lookup returns CDR1 DFQATT and CDR2 SNEGSKA (reference sequence). This CDR3 contains 12 residues. The DNA for the CDR3 is TGCAGTGCCAGAGGTCTATGGGATACGCAGTATTTT. Translation gives CSARGLWDTQYF.

This chain joins TRBV29-1 and TRBJ2-1, with 9 bases aligning to TRBD2. The junction had 5 bases not matched to a gene; V was cut back by 2 bases and J by 9 bases. CDR3 length equals 13 residues. Per germline, CDR1 SQVTM and CDR2 ANQGSEA. This CDR3 reads CSVELAGLPEQFF. Here the CDR3 DNA reads TGCAGCGTTGAACTAGCGGGACTGCCTGAGCAGTTCTTC.

There are a few counts of this clonotype. The chain couples TRBV5-1 to TRBJ1-2; 7 nucleotides align to TRBD1. This CDR3 has 14 residues. Germline assignment: CDR1 SGHRS and CDR2 YFSETQ. Trimming removed 4 bases from V and 3 bases from J; junction bases left unmatched: 6. The CDR3, as DNA: TGCGCCAGCAGCCACCGGGACAGAGACTATGGCTACACCTTC. It translates to CASSHRDRDYGYTF.

The J gene is TRBJ2-7, the V gene TRBV11-2; D ambiguous. Germline V lookup: CDR1 SGHAT, CDR2 FQNNGV. Trimming removed 1 base from V and 3 bases from J, with 28 bases in between. The CDR3 is 20 amino acids. The DNA of the CDR3 is TGTGCCAGCAGCTTAGTCACGGACCCCGAGGAACGTTACCTGGGCTACGAGCAGTACTTC. This gives the protein CASSLVTDPEERYLGYEQYF.

This clonotype has only one observation. The rearrangement joins TRBV20-1 to TRBJ2-1; possible D gene TRBD2, 5 bases. V lost 4 bases, J lost 6 bases, and 10 bases lay in between. The CDR3 runs 12 residues. CDR1 is DFQATT and CDR2 is SNEGSKA in the germline V gene (reference sequence). The CDR3 bases are TGCAGTGCTACAGCGGCAGGCAATGAGCAGTTCTTC. This gives the protein CSATAAGNEQFF.

The chain employs TRBV12-3 or TRBV12-4 and TRBJ1-4; weak D call: TRBD1 (6 bases). The V gene lost 6 bases and the J gene lost 3 bases, with 14 bases spanning the gap. CDR3 length: 15 amino acids. This CDR3 reads CASRWTAGANEKLFF. For the CDR3, the DNA is TGTGCCAGCAGATGGACAGCGGGAGCTAATGAAAAACTGTTTTTT.

The genes are TRBV4-1 and TRBJ2-1; maybe TRBD1 (5 bases). The CDR3 has 16 amino acids. The V gene's germline CDR1 is MGHRA and CDR2 YSYEKL. V was trimmed by 0 bases and J by 8 bases, leaving 17 bases between them. DNA of the CDR3: TGCGCCAGCAGCCAAGATTATGCCGACAGCAGCGATGAGCAGTTCTTC. This gives the protein CASSQDYADSSDEQFF.

There are a few counts of this clonotype. CDR3 loop: CSARDQGGRIDTQYF. The CDR3 nucleotides are TGCAGTGCTAGAGATCAAGGCGGGAGGATAGATACGCAGTATTTT. This rearrangement joins TRBV20-1 to TRBJ2-3; 8 nucleotides match TRBD2. The junction had 7 bases not matched to a gene; V was cut back by 0 bases and J by 5 bases. Per the germline V gene, CDR1 is DFQATT and CDR2 is SNEGSKA (reference sequence). The CDR3 totals 15 residues.

The gene calls are TRBV3-1 and TRBJ2-7; D is unclear. The V gene lost 1 base and the J gene lost 5 bases, with 9 bases spanning the gap. Germline CDR1 LGHDT, CDR2 YNNKEL (reference sequence). The CDR3 covers 13 residues. For the CDR3, the DNA is TGTGCCAGCAGCCAAGGGACGTCAGACGAGCAGTACTTC. This sequence encodes CASSQGTSDEQYF.

The chain joins TRBV3-1 to TRBJ2-4, with 11 bases that match TRBD1. V lost 3 bases to trimming and J lost 7 bases; unmatched junction nucleotides: 5. This CDR3 has 15 amino acids. Germline-derived CDR1 and CDR2 are LGHDT and YNNKEL (reference sequence). The DNA of the CDR3 is TGTGCCAGCAGCCAGACCCGGGACAGGGGGAACATTCAGTACTTC. Residues: CASSQTRDRGNIQYF.

The CDR3 coding sequence is TGTGCCAGCAGCCCTGGGAGGGGGGAGACCCAGTACTTC. This codes for CASSPGRGETQYF. The genes are TRBV7-2 and TRBJ2-5, with a tentative D call TRBD2 (7 bases). The V and J ends lost 5 bases and 5 bases respectively, with 12 bases between them. Germline loops: CDR1 SGHTA, CDR2 FQGNSA. The CDR3 length is 13 residues.

This sequence joins TRBV11-2 and TRBJ2-5, with D possibly TRBD1 on 5 matching bases. From germline, CDR1 is SGHAT and CDR2 FQNNGV. Deletions cut 4 bases from V and 7 bases from J, with 13 bases between. The CDR3 length is 13 residues. For the CDR3, the DNA is TGTGCCAGCAGCTCGGGTGGGGCCGGGACCCAGTACTTC. Translation: CASSSGGAGTQYF.

The chain uses TRBV24-1 and TRBJ2-3, with a weak D call TRBD2 (6 bases). CDR3 length equals 13 residues. Germline V gives CDR1 KGHDR, CDR2 SFDVKD. V was shortened by 8 bases and J by 2 bases, with 10 bases between the two germline ends. The CDR3 loop is CATIGEATDTQYF. The DNA for the CDR3 is TGTGCCACCATTGGGGAGGCCACAGATACGCAGTATTTT.

This clonotype was detected a few times. The rearrangement uses TRBV5-5 and TRBJ2-7; no definite D call. V shed 0 bases and J shed 3 bases, with 10 bases lying between them. Germline CDR1 reads SGHKS; CDR2 reads YYEKEE (reference sequence). This CDR3 has 14 amino acids. The CDR3 region has the DNA TGTGCCAGCAGCTTGGATTGGTCCTACTACGAGCAGTACGTC. This sequence encodes CASSLDWSYYEQYV.

This clonotype was detected many times. This chain joins TRBV5-1 and TRBJ2-1, with a tentative D call TRBD1 (5 bases). The CDR3 extends over 13 amino acids. Germline-derived CDR1 and CDR2 are SGHRS and YFSETQ. Trimming shortened V by 4 bases and J by 9 bases, and 14 bases separated the two germline ends. CDR3 in amino acids: CASSTPQGTEQFF. In DNA form, the CDR3 reads TGCGCCAGCAGCACCCCGCAGGGCACTGAGCAGTTCTTC.

This clonotype appeared a single time. The chain uses TRBV10-3 and TRBJ2-7; D possibly corresponds to TRBD2 (6 bases). V was cut by 0 bases and J by 7 bases, with 10 bases left in between. This CDR3 is 13 amino acids long. Germline V gene lookup returns CDR1 ENHRY and CDR2 SYGVKD. This CDR3 reads CAISESGGWEQYV. CDR3 bases: TGTGCCATCAGTGAGTCGGGGGGATGGGAGCAGTACGTC.

The J gene is TRBJ2-1, the V gene TRBV7-2; 9 nucleotides agree with TRBD2. Germline V gene sequence: CDR1 SGHTA, CDR2 FQGNSA. With 1 base clipped from V and 15 bases from J, the junction kept 7 bases outside the gene matches. This CDR3 contains 13 residues. The chain's CDR3 is CASSLETSGSRFF. For the CDR3, the DNA is TGTGCCAGCAGCTTAGAAACTAGCGGGTCGCGGTTCTTC.